Listed below are T cell receptor beta chains from one sample, sequenced in a study of human thymus T cells. Assay: immunoSEQ multiplex PCR; the TCRdb copy retains only in-frame clones and omits some. The data hold 70,000 to 75,000 clones, with roughly 95% observed a single time. The sequenced sample was thymus tissue. These receptors originate from a girl under two years old with a congenital heart defect but otherwise immunologically healthy. CDR3s include the opening cysteine and the closing phenylalanine or tryptophan. Fields, in order: CDR3 length, J gene, clone size, V gene, CDR3 protein. Rows give clone size only sometimes, using once, few, many, or a class for an expanded clone.

>17|TRBJ2-5|.|TRBV9
CASSVGTSAQQQETQYF
>17|TRBJ1-3|.|TRBV11-1
CASSAGEGRSIGNTIYF
>14|TRBJ2-6|once|TRBV6-1
CASRVFSGANVLTF
>19|TRBJ2-7|.|TRBV10-2
CASSESVMGVRGRGYEQYF
>18|TRBJ2-5|.|TRBV14
CASSQDNYAELHQETQYF
>15|TRBJ1-1|.|TRBV5-1
CASRLDPIMNTEAFF
>15|TRBJ2-7|.|TRBV7-9
CASSSNLAGEGEQYF
>19|TRBJ2-3|.|TRBV13
CASSLAPPSSSGSTDTQYF
>16|TRBJ1-1|.|TRBV30
CAWRGTGPIEDTEAFF
>16|TRBJ1-1|.|TRBV2
CASRRDGPSGNTEAFF
>17|TRBJ2-1|.|TRBV7-6
CASSFRGQDGFYNEQFF
>14|TRBJ1-5|.|TRBV19
CASKMQRENQPQHF
>14|TRBJ1-2|.|TRBV5-4
CASSVEGPNYGYTF
>16|TRBJ2-2|.|TRBV2
CASKSTSSDGTGELFF
>13|TRBJ2-7|.|TRBV15
CATSRGRVYEQYF
>16|TRBJ2-1|.|TRBV5-1
CASSFGTGGSHNEQFF
>14|TRBJ1-2|.|TRBV21-1
CASSKEGDRRGYTF
>16|TRBJ2-1|.|TRBV19
CASSPSGRALSNEQFF
>15|TRBJ1-6|.|TRBV7-2
CASSLGRTGYSPLHF
>18|TRBJ1-3|.|TRBV2
CASSEPRDSCTSGNTIYF
>16|TRBJ2-7|.|TRBV5-4
CASRHTSGSTPYEQYF
>14|TRBJ2-4|.|TRBV5-5
CASSFGLAKNIQYF
>15|TRBJ2-2|.|TRBV7-2
CASSLVAAYTGELFF
>13|TRBJ2-1|once|TRBV29-1
CSDSGMSYNEQFF
>12|TRBJ2-1|once|TRBV23-1
CASNRIGFEQFF
>16|TRBJ2-1|.|TRBV5-6
CASSGKTSGTHNEQFF
>16|TRBJ2-5|.|TRBV5-1
CASSSPSGRLQETQYF
>17|TRBJ1-1|.|TRBV5-1
CASSSPGQGAGDTEAFF
>16|TRBJ2-1|.|TRBV7-2
CASSLGLAGAYNEQFF
>17|TRBJ2-7|.|TRBV7-9
CASSFDFWTGGSYEQYF
>17|TRBJ1-2|once|TRBV2
CASSEPSGDRGIRGYTF
>13|TRBJ1-2|.|TRBV29-1
CSVDTLSRRGYTF
>17|TRBJ2-1|.|TRBV10-1
CASSEMRGVAKNDEQFF
>14|TRBJ1-5|.|TRBV27
CASSLRGQGQPQHF
>21|TRBJ2-3|.|TRBV6-1
CASSETRDRTSSGPRADTQYF